The 12 T cell receptor beta chains presented below share a single source sample, sequenced in a study of T cells after yellow fever vaccination. In TCRdb, the 5' RACE reads were re-called with MiXCR into one record per CDR3 protein. The sample comprises about 360,000 distinct CDR3 sequences, around 6.4% of which are singletons, and 15% rests with the top ten. Source: PBMCs, taken 5 days after the yellow fever booster vaccination. These receptors originate from a man in his thirties or forties who received the YFV17D yellow fever vaccine.

The table lists this clonotype with many counts. This chain uses TRBV29-1 with TRBJ2-3, with D possibly called TRBD1 or TRBD2 (5 bases each). The CDR3 is made up of 13 amino acids. Germline CDR1 and CDR2: SQVTM and ANQGSEA. V lost 3 bases and J 5 bases, leaving 12 bases between the germline ends. The CDR3 DNA is TGCAGCGTTGAGAGTGGGGCGGGAGATACGCAGTATTTT. It specifies CSVESGAGDTQYF.

The chain uses TRBV5-1 and TRBJ2-5, with TRBD2 matching over 12 bases. Looked up from germline, CDR1 is SGHRS and CDR2 is YFSETQ. There are 16 residues in the CDR3. Trimming took 0 bases from V and 4 from J; bases not matched to a gene: 4. CDR3 coding DNA: TGCGCCAGCAGCTTGGGGCTAGCGGGAGGGCCAGAGACCCAGTACTTC. Translated: CASSLGLAGGPETQYF.

In this sample, this clonotype turned up many times. The chain carries TRBV5-6 and TRBJ2-1; tentative D call: TRBD2 (5 bases). The CDR3 consists of 13 residues. Germline CDR1 is SGHDT and CDR2 is YYEEEE. V was pared by 2 bases and J by 10 bases, with 13 bases between. CDR3 loop: CASSLPPGGEQFF. The CDR3 DNA reads as TGTGCCAGCAGCTTACCCCCCGGAGGAGAGCAGTTCTTC.

This clonotype was observed a few times. This chain joins TRBV6-1 and TRBJ2-1, with 10 nucleotides matching TRBD2. J lost 7 bases, V lost 5 bases, and 5 bases had no gene match. CDR1 and CDR2 from the germline V gene are MNHNS and SASEGT. CDR3 length: 14 residues. The CDR3 region has the DNA TGTGCCAGCAGTAGCAGCGGGAGGGGGAATGAGCAGTTCTTC. Translated: CASSSSGRGNEQFF.

The chain couples TRBV7-9 to TRBJ2-1; D is ambiguous. Germline V CDR1 and CDR2: SEHNR, FQNEAQ (reference sequence). The V gene lost 0 bases and the J gene lost 5 bases, with 11 bases spanning the gap. This CDR3 has 15 residues. This chain's CDR3 is CASSLAHEVDNEQFF. DNA of the CDR3: TGTGCCAGCAGCTTAGCGCACGAGGTTGACAATGAGCAGTTCTTC.

This clonotype has only a few counts. V is TRBV20-1 and J is TRBJ2-5; no clear D. The CDR3 contains 15 residues. Between the trimmed V and J ends, which lost 0 bases and 1 base, there was a span of 12 bases. Germline CDR1 and CDR2: DFQATT and SNEGSKA (reference sequence). CDR3 sequence (DNA): TGCAGTGCTAGAGATGCGTCCAGGTCCCAAGAGACCCAGTACTTC. It yields the protein CSARDASRSQETQYF.

This clonotype was counted between two and nine times. The chain joins TRBV20-1 to TRBJ1-1; D might be TRBD1 (5 bases). CDR3 size: 12 residues. CDR1 is DFQATT and CDR2 is SNEGSKA in the germline V gene (reference sequence). The V end was cut by 3 bases, the J end by 11 bases, with 16 bases between. The CDR3 bases are TGCAGTGCTAGTTGGGGGAAGGATGCCGCTTTCTTT. This gives the protein CSASWGKDAAFF.

This chain joins TRBV4-2 and TRBJ2-1; 7 bases map to TRBD2. V trimming: 0 bases; J trimming: 6 bases; junction bases outside the gene matches: 17. The germline V gene has CDR1 LGHNA and CDR2 YNFKEQ. The CDR3 has 19 amino acids. CDR3 loop: CASSQEGGASGLQGNEQFF. The CDR3 coding sequence is TGTGCCAGCAGCCAAGAAGGTGGGGCTAGCGGTCTTCAGGGCAATGAGCAGTTCTTC.

This clonotype was counted only a few times. This chain links TRBV25-1 with TRBJ2-2; 11 positions agree with TRBD1. V lost 7 bases, J lost 6 bases, and 4 bases stayed unmatched. The V gene's germline CDR1 is MGHDK and CDR2 SYGVNS. The CDR3 is 14 residues long. The chain's CDR3 is CASTRTGGPGELFF. CDR3 DNA: TGTGCCAGCACCAGGACAGGGGGCCCCGGGGAGCTGTTTTTT. Using reference TRBV25-1 and TRBJ2-2 for the parts outside the CDR3, the full variable domain is EADIYQTPRYLVIGTGKKITLECSQTMGHDKMYWYQQDPGMELHLIHYSYGVNSTEKGDLSSESTVSRIRTEHFPLTLESARPSHTSQYLCASTRTGGPGELFFGEGSRLTVL.

Ten or more counts support this clonotype. CDR3 loop: CASSWTGERELFF. CDR3 bases: TGTGCCAGCAGCTGGACCGGGGAGAGGGAGCTGTTTTTT. The V gene is TRBV5-6, the J gene TRBJ2-2; tentative D call: TRBD2 (5 bases). V lost 3 bases, J lost 9 bases, and 12 bases lay in between. The CDR3 has 13 residues. CDR1 and CDR2 from the germline V gene are SGHDT and YYEEEE.

As for this clonotype: A much more abundant neighbour one base away suggests this may be a read error. The V gene is TRBV7-9, the J gene TRBJ2-3; D perhaps matches TRBD1 (6 bases). The V gene lost 7 bases and the J gene lost 6 bases, with 8 bases spanning the gap. The CDR3 length is 11 residues. Per the germline V gene, CDR1 is SEHNR and CDR2 is FQNEAQ (reference sequence). CDR3 DNA: TGTGCCAGCACAGGGGTGGATACGCAGTATTTT. It is translated as CASTGVDTQYF.

The chain couples TRBV20-1 to TRBJ2-5, with 16 bases identical to TRBD2. With V trimmed by 6 bases and J by 4 bases, 8 bases remained unmatched. Germline loops: CDR1 DFQATT, CDR2 SNEGSKA (reference sequence). The CDR3 has 16 amino acids. CDR3 in DNA: TGCAGTGCGACCGGGACTAGCGGGAGGGAAGGAGAGACCCAGTACTTC. Encoded protein: CSATGTSGREGETQYF.